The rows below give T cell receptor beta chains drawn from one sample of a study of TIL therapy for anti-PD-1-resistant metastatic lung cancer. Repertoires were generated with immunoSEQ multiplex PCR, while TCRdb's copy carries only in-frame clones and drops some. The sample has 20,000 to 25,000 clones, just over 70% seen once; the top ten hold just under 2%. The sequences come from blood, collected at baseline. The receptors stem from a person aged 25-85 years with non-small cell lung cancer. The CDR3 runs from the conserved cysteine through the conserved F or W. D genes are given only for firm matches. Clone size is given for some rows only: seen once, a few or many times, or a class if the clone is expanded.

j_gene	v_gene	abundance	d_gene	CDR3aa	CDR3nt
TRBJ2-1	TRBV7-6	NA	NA	CASGSATYNEQFF	TGTGCCAGCGGTTCAGCTACCTACAATGAGCAGTTCTTC
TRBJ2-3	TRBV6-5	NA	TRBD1	CASRGGQANTDTQYF	TGTGCCAGCAGGGGGGGACAGGCCAACACAGATACGCAGTATTTT
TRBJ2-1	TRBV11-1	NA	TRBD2	CASSLGGLAGANEQFF	TGTGCCAGCAGCTTAGGGGGACTAGCGGGAGCCAATGAGCAGTTCTTC
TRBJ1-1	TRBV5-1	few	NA	CASSLGGAGTEAFF	TGCGCCAGCAGCCTGGGGGGCGCGGGCACTGAAGCTTTCTTT
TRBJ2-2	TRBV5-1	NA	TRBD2	CASSLIPAGDTGELFF	TGCGCCAGCAGCTTGATCCCAGCGGGAGACACCGGGGAGCTGTTTTTT
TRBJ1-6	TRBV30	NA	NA	CAWSDLGVGNSPLHF	TGTGCCTGGAGTGATCTAGGAGTGGGGAATTCACCCCTCCACTTT
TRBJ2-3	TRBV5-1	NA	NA	CASSKGLQGPDTQYF	TGCGCCAGCAGTAAGGGATTGCAGGGCCCAGATACGCAGTATTTT
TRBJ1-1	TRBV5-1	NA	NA	CASSFRGTNTEAFF	TGCGCCAGCTCCTTCCGGGGTACGAACACTGAAGCTTTCTTT
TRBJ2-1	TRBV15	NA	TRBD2	CATSTAGTSGREQFF	TGTGCCACCAGCACCGCTGGGACTAGCGGACGTGAGCAGTTCTTC
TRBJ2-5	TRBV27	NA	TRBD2	CASSLLAGDVKTQYF	TGTGCCAGCAGTTTACTAGCGGGAGACGTAAAGACCCAGTACTTC
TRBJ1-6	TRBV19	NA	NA	CATRTRGSYNSPLHF	TGTGCCACCAGAACCAGGGGCTCCTATAATTCACCCCTCCACTTT
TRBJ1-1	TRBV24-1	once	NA	CATSQKGGEAFF	TGTGCCACCAGTCAAAAGGGCGGAGAAGCTTTCTTT
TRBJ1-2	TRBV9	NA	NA	CASSGGGPYGYTF	TGTGCCAGCAGCGGCGGGGGCCCATATGGCTACACCTTC
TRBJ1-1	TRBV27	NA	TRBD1	CASRRTGINTEAFF	TGTGCCAGCAGGCGGACAGGGATCAACACTGAAGCTTTCTTT
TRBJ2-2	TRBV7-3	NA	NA	CASSLSPPPAGELFF	TGTGCCAGCAGCTTAAGTCCCCCCCCCGCCGGGGAGCTGTTTTTT
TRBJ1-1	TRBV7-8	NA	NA	CANTPVQHDTEAFF	TGTGCGAACACTCCGGTACAACATGACACTGAAGCTTTCTTT
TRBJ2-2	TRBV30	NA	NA	CAWSVQSTGELFF	TGTGCCTGGAGTGTACAAAGCACCGGGGAGCTGTTTTTT
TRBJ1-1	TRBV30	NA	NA	CAWSTFSNTEAFF	TGTGCCTGGAGTACTTTCTCGAACACTGAAGCTTTCTTT
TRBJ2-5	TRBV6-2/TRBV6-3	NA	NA	CASSDRTEWETQYF	TGTGCCAGCAGTGATCGGACAGAGTGGGAGACCCAGTACTTC
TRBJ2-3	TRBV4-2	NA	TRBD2	CASSPALAGNTDTQYF	TGTGCCAGCAGCCCCGCTTTAGCGGGAAACACAGATACGCAGTATTTT
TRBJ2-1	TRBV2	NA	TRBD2	CASSEHGGGAIEQFF	TGTGCCAGCAGTGAACATGGCGGGGGGGCCATTGAGCAGTTCTTC
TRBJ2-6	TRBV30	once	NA	CAWKRYSGANVLTF	TGTGCCTGGAAACGGTACTCTGGGGCCAACGTCCTGACTTTC
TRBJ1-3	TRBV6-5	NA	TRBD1	CASSSDRGSGNTIYF	TGTGCCAGCAGTTCGGACAGGGGCTCTGGAAACACCATATATTTT
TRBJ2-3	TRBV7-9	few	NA	CASSFRTDTQYF	TGTGCCAGCAGCTTCCGTACAGATACGCAGTATTTT
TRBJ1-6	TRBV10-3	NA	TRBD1	CAIRDRGWSPLHF	TGTGCCATCAGGGACAGGGGGTGGTCACCCCTCCACTTT
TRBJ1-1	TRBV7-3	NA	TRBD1	CASSLTGGNTEAFF	TGTGCCAGCAGCCTCACAGGGGGGAACACTGAAGCTTTCTTT
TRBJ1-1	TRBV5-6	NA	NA	CASSLGGRNTEAFF	TGTGCCAGCAGCTTGGGGGGTCGGAACACTGAAGCTTTCTTT
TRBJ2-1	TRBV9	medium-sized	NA	CASSATGDQYNEQFF	TGTGCCAGCAGCGCAACCGGGGACCAATACAATGAGCAGTTCTTC
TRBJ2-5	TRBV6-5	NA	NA	CASSLTLPETQYF	TGTGCCAGCAGTTTGACCCTCCCAGAGACCCAGTACTTC
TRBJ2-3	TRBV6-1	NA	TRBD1	CASSETTGLADTQYF	TGTGCCAGCAGTGAAACGACAGGGTTAGCAGATACGCAGTATTTT
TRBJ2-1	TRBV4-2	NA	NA	CASSLEGYEQFF	TGTGCCAGCAGCCTTGAGGGTTATGAGCAGTTCTTC
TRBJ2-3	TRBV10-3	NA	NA	CAISGGRSTDTQYF	TGTGCCATCTCCGGAGGGCGGAGCACAGATACGCAGTATTTT
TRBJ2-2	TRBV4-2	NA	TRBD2	CASSHRNSGGTNTGELFF	TGTGCCAGCAGCCATCGCAACAGCGGGGGCACGAACACCGGGGAGCTGTTTTTT
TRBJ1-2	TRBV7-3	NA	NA	CASRFSNGPNYGYTF	TGTGCCAGCAGGTTTAGTAACGGGCCTAACTATGGCTACACCTTC
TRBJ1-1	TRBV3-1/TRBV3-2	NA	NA	CASSQTAGIAFF	TGTGCCAGCAGCCAAACGGCGGGGATAGCTTTCTTT
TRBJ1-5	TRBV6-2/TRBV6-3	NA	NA	CASSGQGGPQHF	TGTGCCAGCAGCGGGCAGGGAGGGCCCCAGCATTTT
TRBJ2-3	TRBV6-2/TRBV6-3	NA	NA	CASSYAGGPSYF	TGTGCCAGCAGTTACGCCGGGGGCCCGTCGTATTTT
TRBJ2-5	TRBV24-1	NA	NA	CATSDKGIKTQYF	TGTGCCACCAGTGATAAGGGGATAAAGACCCAGTACTTC
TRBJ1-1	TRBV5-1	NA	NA	CASSLGQMNTEAFF	TGCGCCAGCAGCTTGGGACAGATGAACACTGAAGCTTTCTTT
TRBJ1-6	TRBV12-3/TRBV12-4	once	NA	CASSLASSSPLHF	TGTGCCAGCAGTTTGGCCAGCAGTTCACCCCTCCACTTT
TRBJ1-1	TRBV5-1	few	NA	CASSLVTDTEAFF	TGCGCCAGCAGCTTGGTGACAGACACTGAAGCTTTCTTT
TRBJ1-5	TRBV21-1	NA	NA	CASVGTFHLDSYSNQPQHF	TGTGCCAGCGTCGGGACCTTCCATCTCGACTCTTATAGCAATCAGCCCCAGCATTTT
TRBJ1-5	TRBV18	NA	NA	CASSLGQGQPQHF	TGTGCCAGCTCACTCGGCCAAGGTCAGCCCCAGCATTTT
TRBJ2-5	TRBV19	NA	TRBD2	CASSITSGDETQYF	TGTGCCAGTAGTATAACTAGCGGGGACGAGACCCAGTACTTC
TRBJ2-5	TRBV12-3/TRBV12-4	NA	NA	CASRGGGTQYF	TGTGCCAGCAGGGGAGGGGGGACCCAGTACTTC
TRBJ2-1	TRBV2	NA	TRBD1	CASSARDRVDEQFF	TGTGCCAGCAGTGCCCGGGACAGGGTCGATGAGCAGTTCTTC
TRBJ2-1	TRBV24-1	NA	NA	CATSEGMASSYNEQFF	TGTGCCACCAGTGAGGGAATGGCTAGCTCCTACAATGAGCAGTTCTTC
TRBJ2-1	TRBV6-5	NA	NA	CASSYESAGSYNEQFF	TGTGCCAGCAGCTACGAAAGCGCCGGCTCCTACAATGAGCAGTTCTTC
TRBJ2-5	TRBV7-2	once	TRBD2	CASSTQAGVPPETQYF	TGTGCCAGCAGTACACAAGCGGGAGTCCCTCCGGAGACCCAGTACTTC
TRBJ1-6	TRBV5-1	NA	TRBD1	CASSHGTANSPLHF	TGCGCCAGCAGCCACGGGACAGCTAATTCACCCCTCCACTTT
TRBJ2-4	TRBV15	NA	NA	CATSRDRLYF	TGTGCCACCAGCAGAGATCGGTTGTACTTC
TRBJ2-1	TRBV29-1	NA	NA	CSGTGMDPNEQFF	TGCAGCGGTACAGGGATGGACCCGAATGAGCAGTTCTTC
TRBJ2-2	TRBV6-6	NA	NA	CASTLGVGELFF	TGTGCCAGCACCCTGGGTGTCGGGGAGCTGTTTTTT
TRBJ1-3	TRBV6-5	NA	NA	CASSRGYSGNTIYF	TGTGCCAGCAGTCGTGGATACTCTGGAAACACCATATATTTT
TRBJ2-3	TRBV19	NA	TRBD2	CASSIDFGRNSITDTQYF	TGTGCCAGTAGTATAGATTTCGGGAGGAACTCCATCACAGATACGCAGTATTTT